These T cell receptor beta chains were read from a single sample in a study of Graves' ophthalmopathy and Graves' hyperthyroidism. MiXCR, run by TCRdb on the multiplex PCR reads, gives a single entry per CDR3 protein. Seen here are 200,000 to 250,000 distinct CDR3 sequences, roughly 21% observed once, and the top ten hold around 40%. Specimen: peripheral blood. The receptors come from a woman between 45 and 60 years old with Graves' ophthalmopathy. Each CDR3 is given with its conserved first and last residue. The order of the fields is J gene, V gene, CDR3 length, CDR3 protein.

J gene: TRBJ2-5
V gene: TRBV7-8
CDR3 length: 15
CDR3 protein: CASSLELAGIETQYF

J gene: TRBJ2-7
V gene: TRBV12-3/TRBV12-4
CDR3 length: 13
CDR3 protein: CASSTPSSYEQYF

J gene: TRBJ1-5
V gene: TRBV19
CDR3 length: 15
CDR3 protein: CASSMGDRGNQPQHF

J gene: TRBJ1-3
V gene: TRBV6-5
CDR3 length: 12
CDR3 protein: CASSSAGNTIYF

J gene: TRBJ2-5
V gene: TRBV7-9
CDR3 length: 15
CDR3 protein: CASSLRTGIGETQYF

J gene: TRBJ1-5
V gene: TRBV5-1
CDR3 length: 17
CDR3 protein: CASSLASWPPQDQPQHF

J gene: TRBJ2-5
V gene: TRBV10-1
CDR3 length: 15
CDR3 protein: CASSQRTSGVETQYF

J gene: TRBJ1-1
V gene: TRBV3-1
CDR3 length: 13
CDR3 protein: CASSQGANTEAFF

J gene: TRBJ1-2
V gene: TRBV7-7
CDR3 length: 11
CDR3 protein: CASSLVFGYTF

J gene: TRBJ2-5
V gene: TRBV19
CDR3 length: 15
CDR3 protein: CASSMRTGGGETQYF

J gene: TRBJ1-3
V gene: TRBV28
CDR3 length: 15
CDR3 protein: CASSKSGTVGNTIYF

J gene: TRBJ2-7
V gene: TRBV20-1
CDR3 length: 16
CDR3 protein: CSAMATSGRAVYEQYF

J gene: TRBJ1-5
V gene: TRBV6-5
CDR3 length: 14
CDR3 protein: CASSYGEANQPQHF

J gene: TRBJ2-2
V gene: TRBV20-1
CDR3 length: 12
CDR3 protein: CSAKENTGELFF

J gene: TRBJ1-1
V gene: TRBV9
CDR3 length: 14
CDR3 protein: CASSARQGGTEAFF

J gene: TRBJ2-5
V gene: TRBV19
CDR3 length: 14
CDR3 protein: CASGRGAGKETQYF

J gene: TRBJ2-5
V gene: TRBV20-1
CDR3 length: 14
CDR3 protein: CSARSLQGGETQYF

J gene: TRBJ2-7
V gene: TRBV6-5
CDR3 length: 14
CDR3 protein: CASSFGTGAVEQYF

J gene: TRBJ1-2
V gene: TRBV24-1
CDR3 length: 14
CDR3 protein: CATSDLGQDYGYTF

J gene: TRBJ2-2
V gene: TRBV5-6
CDR3 length: 15
CDR3 protein: CASSLRLMNTGELFF

J gene: TRBJ2-7
V gene: TRBV5-4
CDR3 length: 16
CDR3 protein: CASTRTSGGLIYEQYF

J gene: TRBJ2-7
V gene: TRBV29-1
CDR3 length: 14
CDR3 protein: CSVDGRPPINEQYF

J gene: TRBJ1-3
V gene: TRBV20-1
CDR3 length: 12
CDR3 protein: CSANSGGNTIYF

J gene: TRBJ2-7
V gene: TRBV2
CDR3 length: 13
CDR3 protein: CASSFTATYEQYF

J gene: TRBJ2-7
V gene: TRBV7-9
CDR3 length: 15
CDR3 protein: CASSSQAGGPYEQYF

J gene: TRBJ1-1
V gene: TRBV6-2/TRBV6-3
CDR3 length: 16
CDR3 protein: CASKPPLSRFFTEAFF

J gene: TRBJ2-2
V gene: TRBV2
CDR3 length: 15
CDR3 protein: CASSERQINTGELFF